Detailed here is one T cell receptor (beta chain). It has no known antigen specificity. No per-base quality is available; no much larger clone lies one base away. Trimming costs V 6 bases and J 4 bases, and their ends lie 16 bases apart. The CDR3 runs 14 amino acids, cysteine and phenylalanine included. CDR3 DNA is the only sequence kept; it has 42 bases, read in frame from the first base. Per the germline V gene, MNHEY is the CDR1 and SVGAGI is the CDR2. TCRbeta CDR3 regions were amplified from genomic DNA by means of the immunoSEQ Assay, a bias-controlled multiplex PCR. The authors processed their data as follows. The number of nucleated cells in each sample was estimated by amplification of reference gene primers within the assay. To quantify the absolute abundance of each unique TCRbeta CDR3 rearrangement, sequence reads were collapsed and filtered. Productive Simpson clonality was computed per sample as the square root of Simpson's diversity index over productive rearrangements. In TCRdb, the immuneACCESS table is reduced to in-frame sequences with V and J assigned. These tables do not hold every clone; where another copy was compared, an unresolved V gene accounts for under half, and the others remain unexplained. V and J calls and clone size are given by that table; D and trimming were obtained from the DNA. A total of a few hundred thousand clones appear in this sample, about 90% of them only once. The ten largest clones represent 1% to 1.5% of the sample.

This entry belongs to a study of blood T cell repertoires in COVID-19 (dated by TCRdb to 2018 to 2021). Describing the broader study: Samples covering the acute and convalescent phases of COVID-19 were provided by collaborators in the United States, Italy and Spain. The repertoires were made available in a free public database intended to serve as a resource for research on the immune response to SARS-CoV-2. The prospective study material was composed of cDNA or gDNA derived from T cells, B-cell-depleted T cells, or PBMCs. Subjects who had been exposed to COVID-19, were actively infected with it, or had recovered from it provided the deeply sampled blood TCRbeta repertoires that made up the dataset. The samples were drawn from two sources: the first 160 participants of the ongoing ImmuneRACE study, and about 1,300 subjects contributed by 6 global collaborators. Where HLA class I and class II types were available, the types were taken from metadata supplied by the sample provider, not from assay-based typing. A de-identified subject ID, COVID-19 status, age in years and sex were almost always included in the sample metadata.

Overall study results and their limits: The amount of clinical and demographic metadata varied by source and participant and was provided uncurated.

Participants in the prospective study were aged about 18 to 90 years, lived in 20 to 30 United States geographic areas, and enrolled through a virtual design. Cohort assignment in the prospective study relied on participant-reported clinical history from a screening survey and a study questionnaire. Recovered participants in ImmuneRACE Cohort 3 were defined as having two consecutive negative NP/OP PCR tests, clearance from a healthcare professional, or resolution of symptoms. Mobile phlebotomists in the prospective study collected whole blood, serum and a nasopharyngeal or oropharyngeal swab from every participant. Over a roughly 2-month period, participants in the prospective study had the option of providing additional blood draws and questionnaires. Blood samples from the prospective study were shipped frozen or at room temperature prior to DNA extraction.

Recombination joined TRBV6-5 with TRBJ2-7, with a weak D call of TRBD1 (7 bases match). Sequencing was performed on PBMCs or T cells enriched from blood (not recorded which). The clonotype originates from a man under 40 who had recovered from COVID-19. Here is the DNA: TGTGCCAGCAGCCCGACAGGGAGGATATACGAGCAGTACTTC. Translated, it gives CASSPTGRIYEQYF.